This TCR beta chain stems from a study of early T cells in non-severe SARS-CoV-2 infection. Study-level information: Sequenced material consisted of bulk RNA (from unsorted whole blood), and chains were unpaired.

Trimming took off 2 bases at V and 4 bases at J, with 5 bases between the two ends. The CDR3 length is 13 residues. Germline V gene data show CDR1 as MDHEN and CDR2 as SYDVKM. Findings and limits, study-wide: Anti-spike CD8 specificities were favored by VDJdb matching, whose results missed private and CD4 specificities.

In this sample, this clonotype turned up once. Its target is unknown. Tagging with unique molecular identifiers was applied to individual cDNA molecules. TCRdb recomputed calls from the 5' RACE reads with MiXCR, one row per CDR3 protein. The profile covers over 70,000 distinct CDR3 sequences, with 14% appearing a single time and 3.5% to 5% taken by the ten largest. The sample consisted of whole blood, taken at baseline. This sequence was found in an adult who was a healthcare worker with PCR-confirmed SARS-CoV-2 infection or an uninfected control (not recorded which). The chain has TRBV28 and TRBJ2-2; D gene ambiguous. The CDR3 bases are TGTGCCAGCAGTTTACGGGTCACCGGGGAGCTGTTTTTT. Translation: CASSLRVTGELFF.